A selection of T cell receptor beta chains follows, all from one sample in a study of control samples from healthy donors and cancer patients. Produced via immunoSEQ multiplex PCR; TCRdb's table is partial and in-frame only. The table has roughly 63,000 clones, 92% seen once; the top ten hold 1.5% to 2%. Sequenced input: PBMCs. The source of these receptors is a man between 40 and 49 years old with colorectal cancer. CDR3s leave out the opening cysteine and the closing phenylalanine or tryptophan. Clone sizes are given selectively: once, few, many, or a class where the clone is expanded.

j_call clone_size v_call cdr3_aa
TRBJ1-5 once TRBV10-1 ASSEVRANQPQH
TRBJ2-2 once TRBV6-5 ASRGTAGTGELF
TRBJ2-5 . TRBV24-1 ATSDPGLAGTRETQY
TRBJ1-1 . TRBV5-4 ASSLGGGRLGTEAF
TRBJ1-6 . TRBV3-1/TRBV3-2 ASSPGSYNSPLH
TRBJ2-7 . TRBV11-2 ASSLGGGGFNEQY
TRBJ1-5 . TRBV18 ASSPEGEQGDQPQH
TRBJ1-4 . TRBV6-5 ASSPGGAGSEKLF
TRBJ1-2 . TRBV9 ASSVVPSVGVNGYT
TRBJ2-5 . TRBV11-2 ASSSGQVVQETQY
TRBJ1-4 . TRBV7-8 ASSSTGNNEKLF
TRBJ2-2 . TRBV19 ASSIVLPRGNTGELF
TRBJ2-3 . TRBV7-3 ASSFSSGPDTQY
TRBJ2-7 . TRBV9 ASSVGDRLGEQY